The rows below give T cell receptor beta chains drawn from one sample of a study of blood T cell repertoires in COVID-19. Sequencing was performed with immunoSEQ multiplex PCR; in TCRdb, only in-frame clones are kept and a portion is missing. Among around 170,000 clones listed, 80% to 90% were seen once. The source material was peripheral blood. These receptors all stem from a man aged 30 to 45 with active or convalescent COVID-19. Both conserved end residues are part of each CDR3. D genes are given only for firm matches. Some rows have no size entry. The others give once, few or many, or a class for an expanded clone.

V	J	size	D	length	CDR3	DNA
TRBV28	TRBJ1-2	few	TRBD1	14	CASRRDRGNYGYTF	TGTGCCAGCAGACGGGACAGGGGTAACTATGGCTACACCTTC
TRBV9	TRBJ1-3	NA	NA	14	CASSGQGYGNTIYF	TGTGCCAGCAGCGGCCAGGGGTATGGAAACACCATATATTTT
TRBV6-4	TRBJ1-2	NA	NA	16	CASSDEAENNFYGYTF	TGTGCCAGCAGTGATGAGGCAGAGAATAATTTTTATGGCTACACCTTC
TRBV19	TRBJ1-6	few	TRBD1	14	CASSPQGGGSPLHF	TGTGCCAGTAGCCCTCAGGGGGGCGGCTCACCCCTCCACTTT
TRBV7-9	TRBJ2-5	NA	TRBD2	16	CASSTTDSGTSETQYF	TGTGCCAGCAGCACCACCGATAGCGGGACGAGCGAGACCCAGTACTTC
TRBV19	TRBJ2-2	NA	TRBD2	15	CASMRTSVFTGELFF	TGTGCCAGTATGAGGACTAGCGTCTTCACCGGGGAGCTGTTTTTT
TRBV24-1	TRBJ2-5	NA	TRBD1	15	CATSDPRTGGETQYF	TGTGCCACCAGTGATCCTCGGACAGGGGGAGAGACCCAGTACTTC
TRBV11-2	TRBJ2-3	NA	NA	14	CASSKRLATDTQYF	TGTGCCAGCAGCAAGAGGCTAGCTACAGATACGCAGTATTTT
TRBV20-1	TRBJ2-3	NA	TRBD1	11	CSALRGNTQYF	TGCAGTGCCCTCAGGGGGAATACGCAGTATTTT
TRBV10-1	TRBJ2-5	NA	TRBD1	15	CASSESGRGLETQYF	TGCGCCAGCAGTGAGTCTGGCAGGGGGCTGGAGACCCAGTACTTC
TRBV28	TRBJ1-4	NA	NA	12	CASGGTDEKLFF	TGTGCCAGCGGGGGGACGGATGAAAAACTGTTTTTT
TRBV27	TRBJ1-4	NA	TRBD1	16	CASRGTGAPRHEKLFF	TGTGCCAGCAGGGGAACAGGGGCCCCGAGACATGAAAAACTGTTTTTT
TRBV30	TRBJ1-5	NA	TRBD1	14	CAWRGTGNNQPQHF	TGTGCCTGGAGGGGGACAGGGAACAATCAGCCCCAGCATTTT
TRBV3-1/TRBV3-2	TRBJ1-6	NA	NA	15	CASSQTGSGNSPLHF	TGTGCCAGCAGCCAAACGGGAAGCGGTAATTCACCCCTCCACTTT
TRBV6-5	TRBJ2-1	NA	TRBD2	15	CASRSPGLLFNEQFF	TGTGCCAGCAGATCGCCGGGACTACTCTTCAATGAGCAGTTCTTC
TRBV7-6	TRBJ1-2	once	NA	15	CASSLVRGPEDGYTF	TGTGCCAGCAGCTTAGTCCGGGGTCCTGAAGATGGCTACACCTTC
TRBV3-1/TRBV3-2	TRBJ2-7	NA	TRBD1	11	CASNRGHEQYF	TGTGCCAGCAACAGGGGCCACGAGCAGTACTTC
TRBV7-3	TRBJ2-2	NA	TRBD1	18	CASSLTFGDRGDTGELFF	TGTGCCAGCAGCTTAACGTTCGGGGACAGGGGAGATACCGGGGAGCTGTTTTTT
TRBV30	TRBJ2-1	NA	TRBD2	12	CAWRRGVNEQFF	TGTGCCTGGAGACGGGGGGTAAATGAGCAGTTCTTC
TRBV5-1	TRBJ1-3	NA	NA	14	CASSLDGIGNTIYF	TGCGCCAGCAGCTTGGACGGGATTGGAAACACCATATATTTT
TRBV24-1	TRBJ1-2	NA	NA	12	CATSAGFDGYTF	TGTGCCACCAGTGCCGGGTTCGATGGCTACACCTTC
TRBV27	TRBJ2-5	NA	TRBD1	13	CASSSTGGETQYF	TGTGCCAGCAGTTCGACAGGGGGAGAGACCCAGTACTTC
TRBV7-8	TRBJ2-1	NA	NA	15	CASSPSRTANNEQFF	TGTGCCAGCAGCCCGAGCAGGACAGCCAACAATGAGCAGTTCTTC
TRBV6-1	TRBJ1-2	NA	NA	15	CASTDTGRVGYGYTF	TGTGCCAGCACCGACACAGGGCGGGTCGGCTATGGCTACACCTTC
TRBV4-1	TRBJ2-1	NA	TRBD2	17	CASSQDVAGGQYNEQFF	TGCGCCAGCAGCCAAGATGTGGCGGGGGGGCAATACAATGAGCAGTTCTTC
TRBV19	TRBJ2-1	NA	NA	15	CASTEGGRGYNEQFF	TGTGCCAGCACCGAGGGAGGCCGGGGGTACAATGAGCAGTTCTTC
TRBV14	TRBJ2-1	NA	TRBD2	14	CASSPPGLADEQFF	TGTGCCAGCAGCCCCCCCGGACTAGCCGATGAGCAGTTCTTC
TRBV15	TRBJ1-5	NA	TRBD1	15	CATSSRDRGDQPQHF	TGTGCCACCAGCAGTCGGGACAGGGGGGATCAGCCCCAGCATTTT
TRBV5-1	TRBJ2-5	once	TRBD2	14	CASSAGTSSETQYF	TGCGCCAGCAGCGCCGGGACTAGCAGTGAGACCCAGTACTTC
TRBV6-5	TRBJ1-2	NA	TRBD1	15	CASRQQGAQNYGYTF	TGTGCCAGCAGGCAACAGGGGGCGCAGAACTATGGCTACACCTTC
TRBV11-3	TRBJ2-4	once	TRBD1	15	CASSSWATTGGHQYF	TGTGCCAGCAGCTCCTGGGCAACGACAGGGGGACATCAGTACTTC
TRBV3-1/TRBV3-2	TRBJ2-1	NA	NA	15	CASTAGASSGNEQFF	TGTGCCAGCACCGCGGGGGCCAGCTCGGGTAATGAGCAGTTCTTC
TRBV5-1	TRBJ2-5	NA	TRBD1	16	CASSSRPGTGEETQYF	TGCGCCAGCAGCTCACGGCCCGGGACAGGGGAGGAGACCCAGTACTTC
TRBV5-1	TRBJ2-1	NA	TRBD2	15	CASSLGGAGKNEQFF	TGCGCCAGCAGCTTGGGGGGAGCGGGAAAAAATGAGCAGTTCTTC
TRBV4-3	TRBJ2-1	NA	NA	18	CASSQESNSATRMNEQFF	TGCGCCAGCAGCCAGGAGTCGAATTCAGCGACGAGAATGAATGAGCAGTTCTTC
TRBV28	TRBJ1-1	NA	NA	15	CASSSPRNRVAEAFF	TGTGCCAGCAGCTCCCCGCGGAACAGGGTCGCTGAAGCTTTCTTT
TRBV5-1	TRBJ2-7	NA	NA	11	CASSLQGWQYF	TGCGCCAGCAGCCTACAGGGATGGCAGTACTTC
TRBV19	TRBJ2-1	NA	NA	16	CASTDSRVRSYNEQFF	TGTGCCAGTACGGACAGCCGAGTCCGCTCCTACAATGAGCAGTTCTTC
TRBV14	TRBJ1-2	NA	NA	14	CASSQGSVYYGYTF	TGTGCCAGCAGCCAAGGGTCAGTTTACTATGGCTACACCTTC
TRBV5-8	TRBJ2-2	NA	NA	15	CASSFRESKTGELFF	TGTGCCAGCAGCTTCCGGGAATCTAAAACCGGGGAGCTGTTTTTT
TRBV7-9	TRBJ1-2	NA	NA	13	CASSLSTQYGYTF	TGTGCCAGCAGCCTCTCCACACAATATGGCTACACCTTC
TRBV30	TRBJ2-7	NA	NA	13	CAWVPTGGDEQYF	TGTGCCTGGGTCCCTACCGGGGGAGACGAGCAGTACTTC
TRBV9	TRBJ1-2	NA	NA	13	CASSVVKEAGETF	TGTGCCAGCAGCGTAGTAAAGGAAGCCGGGGAGACCTTC
TRBV28	TRBJ2-7	NA	TRBD2	14	CASSLSPGGGEQYF	TGTGCCAGCAGTTTATCTCCAGGCGGGGGCGAGCAGTACTTC
TRBV24-1	TRBJ1-1	NA	NA	14	CATSEGDMNTEAFF	TGTGCCACCAGTGAAGGCGACATGAACACTGAAGCTTTCTTT
TRBV30	TRBJ1-1	NA	TRBD1	15	CAWTTGQGGPLEAFF	TGTGCTTGGACAACGGGACAGGGGGGACCCCTTGAAGCTTTCTTT
TRBV19	TRBJ2-1	once	TRBD2	15	CASSPTSGGLNEQFF	TGTGCCAGTAGTCCCACTAGCGGGGGATTAAATGAGCAGTTCTTC
TRBV27	TRBJ1-2	NA	TRBD1	15	CASSLSRRGPDGYTF	TGTGCCAGCAGTTTATCGAGAAGGGGGCCAGATGGCTACACCTTC
TRBV12-3/TRBV12-4	TRBJ1-2	NA	TRBD1	13	CASSRQGAYGYTF	TGTGCCAGCAGCAGACAGGGTGCCTATGGCTACACCTTC
TRBV30	TRBJ1-4	NA	NA	15	CAWSATQVFPEKLFF	TGTGCCTGGAGTGCCACACAGGTCTTCCCTGAAAAACTGTTTTTT
TRBV6-5	TRBJ1-5	NA	NA	11	CASSSGHTQHF	TGTGCCAGCAGTTCGGGACATACCCAGCATTTT
TRBV4-1	TRBJ1-1	NA	NA	15	CASSQVDPRGTEAFF	TGCGCCAGCAGCCAAGTTGATCCCAGGGGCACTGAAGCTTTCTTT
TRBV19	TRBJ1-2	NA	TRBD1	16	CASSKTDRGLNYGYTF	TGTGCCAGTAGCAAGACAGACAGGGGCCTTAACTATGGCTACACCTTC
TRBV28	TRBJ2-2	NA	NA	13	CASSLSSTGELFF	TGTGCCAGCAGTCTTAGCAGCACCGGGGAGCTGTTTTTT
TRBV10-3	TRBJ2-7	NA	TRBD2	13	CASMTSGAREQYF	TGTGCCTCCATGACTAGCGGCGCGAGGGAGCAGTACTTC
TRBV18	TRBJ1-4	NA	NA	16	CASSPAAGQGFEKLFF	TGTGCCAGCTCACCGGCCGCGGGGCAGGGTTTTGAAAAACTGTTTTTT
TRBV28	TRBJ1-1	NA	TRBD1	14	CASRPGQGGTEAFF	TGTGCCAGCAGGCCAGGACAGGGTGGGACTGAAGCTTTCTTT
TRBV18	TRBJ2-1	once	TRBD2	15	CASSPGTSLNNEQFF	TGTGCCAGCTCACCCGGGACTAGTCTTAACAATGAGCAGTTCTTC
TRBV5-1	TRBJ2-5	NA	NA	14	CARLGRRGQETQYF	TGCGCCAGATTAGGTCGGCGGGGTCAAGAGACCCAGTACTTC
TRBV19	TRBJ2-3	NA	NA	15	CASKFSGDTTDTQYF	TGTGCCAGCAAATTTTCAGGGGATACCACAGATACGCAGTATTTT